This T cell receptor (beta chain) was obtained from a study of blood T cell repertoires in COVID-19. Study-level information: There were acute and convalescent COVID-19 samples, and they came from the United States, Italy and Spain.

The V end lost 10 bases, the J end lost 7 bases, and 14 bases lay between the germline ends. Germline-derived CDR1 and CDR2 are ENHRY and SYGVKD. The CDR3 consists of 11 residues. Assay used: immunoSEQ multiplex PCR; TCRdb lists only in-frame clones, some missing. The data contain 14,000 to 15,000 clones, more than 80% of them singletons. The TCR originated in a human donor in a cohort sampled during active COVID-19. Specimen: peripheral blood. The V and J genes are TRBV10-3 and TRBJ2-7; possible D gene TRBD2, 5 bases. The CDR3 nucleotides read TGTGCCACCGGAGGCACGGAGGAGCAGTACTTC. It codes for CATGGTEEQYF.